This entry describes one T cell receptor beta chain. Its antigen is still unknown. The data were obtained in a study of post-analysis software for immune sequencing data. Findings and caveats of the study: Five or six TRBV segments, TRBV5-6, TRBV5-1 and TRBV20-1 among them, were found more frequent in patients than controls. Multiple sclerosis patients had significantly lower normalized Chao1 diversity than controls. Pronounced co-clustering by F measure was evident among identically batched samples.

This CDR3 spans 14 amino acids. Trimming took 6 bases from V and 15 from J, leaving 25 bases between them. Presence of unique molecular identifiers characterized the TCR beta cDNA libraries. T cells numbering about 1 to 10 million gave rise to about 490,000 cDNA molecules. TCRdb reprocessed the PCR reads via MiXCR and lists one record per CDR3 protein. The table lists approximately 180,000 distinct CDR3 sequences, around 28% of them singletons, with approximately 1.6% in the top ten. This chain connects TRBV12-3 or TRBV12-4 to TRBJ2-3; D remains ambiguous. This sequence originates from a girl aged 10-17 years with multiple sclerosis. Sequencing was carried out using blood. Here the CDR3 reads CASSLRERADTEYF. DNA of the CDR3: TGTGCCAGCAGCCTTAGAGAGAGAGCAGATACGGAATATTTT.